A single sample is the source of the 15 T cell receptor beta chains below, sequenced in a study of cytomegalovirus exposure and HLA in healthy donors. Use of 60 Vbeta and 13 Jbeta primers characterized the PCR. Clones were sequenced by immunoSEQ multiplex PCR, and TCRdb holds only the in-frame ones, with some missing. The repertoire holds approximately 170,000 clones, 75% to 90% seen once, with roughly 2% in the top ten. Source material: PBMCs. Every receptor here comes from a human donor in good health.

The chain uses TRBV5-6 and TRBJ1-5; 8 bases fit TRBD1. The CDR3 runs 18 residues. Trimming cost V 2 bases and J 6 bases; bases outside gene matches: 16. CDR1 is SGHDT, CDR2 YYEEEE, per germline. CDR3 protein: CASSFRGSRTGLSQPQHF. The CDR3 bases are TGTGCCAGCAGCTTTCGGGGCTCCAGGACAGGGTTAAGTCAGCCCCAGCATTTT.

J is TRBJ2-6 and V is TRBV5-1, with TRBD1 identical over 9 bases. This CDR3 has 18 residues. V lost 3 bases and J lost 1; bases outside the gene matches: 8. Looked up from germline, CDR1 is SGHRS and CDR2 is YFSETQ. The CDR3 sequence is CASSSTGTGFSGANVLTF. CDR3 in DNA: TGCGCCAGCAGCTCAACCGGGACAGGGTTTTCTGGGGCCAACGTCCTGACTTTC. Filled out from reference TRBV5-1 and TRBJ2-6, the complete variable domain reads KAGVTQTPRYLIKTRGQQVTLSCSPISGHRSVSWYQQTPGQGLQFLFEYFSETQRNKGNFPGRFSGRQFSNSRSEMNVSTLELGDSALYLCASSSTGTGFSGANVLTFGAGSRLTVL.

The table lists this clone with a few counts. In nucleotides, the CDR3 is TGTGCCAGCAGTTCCCGCGAATCTCAGCCCCAGCATTTT. It encodes CASSSRESQPQHF. The chain has TRBV6-1 and TRBJ1-5, with no clear D. There are 13 residues in the CDR3. Between the trimmed V and J ends, which lost 5 bases and 6 bases, there was a span of 11 bases. Germline-derived CDR1 and CDR2 are MNHNS and SASEGT.

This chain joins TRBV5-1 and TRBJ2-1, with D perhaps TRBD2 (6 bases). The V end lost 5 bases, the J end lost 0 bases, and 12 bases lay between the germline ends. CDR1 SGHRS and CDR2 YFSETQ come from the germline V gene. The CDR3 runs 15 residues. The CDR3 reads CASRTTAGSYNEQFF. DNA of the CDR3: TGCGCCAGCAGAACGACAGCGGGCTCCTACAATGAGCAGTTCTTC.

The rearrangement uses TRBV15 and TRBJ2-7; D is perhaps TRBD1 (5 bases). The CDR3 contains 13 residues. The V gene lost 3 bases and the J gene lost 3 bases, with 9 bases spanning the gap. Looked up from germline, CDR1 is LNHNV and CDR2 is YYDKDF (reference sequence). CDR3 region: CATSRRQNYEQYF. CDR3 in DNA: TGTGCCACCAGCAGGAGACAGAACTACGAGCAGTACTTC.

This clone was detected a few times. CDR3 residues: CASSAGQYNSPLHF. The CDR3 nucleotides are TGCGCCAGCAGCGCGGGACAGTATAATTCACCCCTCCACTTT. This chain connects TRBV5-1 to TRBJ1-6; TRBD1 agrees at 7 bases. V was pared by 4 bases and J by 4 bases, with 2 bases of the junction left unmatched. This CDR3 has 14 amino acids. Germline V gene data show CDR1 as SGHRS and CDR2 as YFSETQ.

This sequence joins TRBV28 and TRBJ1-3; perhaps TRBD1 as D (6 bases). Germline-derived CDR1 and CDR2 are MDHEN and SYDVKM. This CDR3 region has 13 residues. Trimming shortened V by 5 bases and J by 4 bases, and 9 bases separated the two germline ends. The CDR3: CASSTGLGNTIYF. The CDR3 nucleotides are TGTGCCAGCAGTACAGGGCTAGGAAACACCATATATTTT.

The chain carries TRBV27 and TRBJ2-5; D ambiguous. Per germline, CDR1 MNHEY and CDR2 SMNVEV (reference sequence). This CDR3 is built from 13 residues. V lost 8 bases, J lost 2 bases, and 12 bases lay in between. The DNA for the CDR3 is TGTGCCAGCGGCGAACTAATACAAGAGACCCAGTACTTC. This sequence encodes CASGELIQETQYF.

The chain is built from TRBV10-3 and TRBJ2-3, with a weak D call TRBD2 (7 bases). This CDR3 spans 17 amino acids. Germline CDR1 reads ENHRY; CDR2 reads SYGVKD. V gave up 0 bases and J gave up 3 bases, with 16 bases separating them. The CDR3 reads CAISESGGGSRTDTQYF. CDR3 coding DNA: TGTGCCATCAGTGAGTCCGGGGGCGGGAGTCGAACAGATACGCAGTATTTT.

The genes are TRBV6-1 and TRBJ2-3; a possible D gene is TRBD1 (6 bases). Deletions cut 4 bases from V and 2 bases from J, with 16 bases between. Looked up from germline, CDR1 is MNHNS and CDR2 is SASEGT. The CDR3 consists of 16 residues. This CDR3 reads CASSAGHRYFTDTQYF. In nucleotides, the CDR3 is TGTGCCAGCAGTGCGGGACACAGATATTTCACAGATACGCAGTATTTT.

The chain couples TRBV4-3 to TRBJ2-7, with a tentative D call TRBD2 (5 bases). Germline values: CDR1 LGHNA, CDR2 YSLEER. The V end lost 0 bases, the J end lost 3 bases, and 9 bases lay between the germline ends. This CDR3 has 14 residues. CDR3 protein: CASSQDPTSYEQYF. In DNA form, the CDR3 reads TGCGCCAGCAGCCAAGATCCCACTAGCTACGAGCAGTACTTC.

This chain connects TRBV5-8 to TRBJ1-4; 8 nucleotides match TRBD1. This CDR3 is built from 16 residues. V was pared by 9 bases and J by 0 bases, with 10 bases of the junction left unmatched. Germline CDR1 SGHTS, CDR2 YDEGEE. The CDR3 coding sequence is TGTGCCACCGGGACAGGACGACACGCAACTAATGAAAAACTGTTTTTT. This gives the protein CATGTGRHATNEKLFF. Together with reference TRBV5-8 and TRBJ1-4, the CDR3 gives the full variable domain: EAGVTQSPTHLIKTRGQQATLRCSPISGHTSVYWYQQALGLGLQFLLWYDEGEERNRGNFPPRFSGRQFPNYSSELNVNALELEDSALYLCATGTGRHATNEKLFFGSGTQLSVL.

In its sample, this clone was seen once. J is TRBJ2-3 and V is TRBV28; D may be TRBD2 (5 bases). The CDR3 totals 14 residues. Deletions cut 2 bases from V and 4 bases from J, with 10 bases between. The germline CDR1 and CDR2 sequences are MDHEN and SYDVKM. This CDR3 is CASSLERPADTQYF. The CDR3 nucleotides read TGTGCCAGCAGTTTAGAGCGGCCGGCAGATACGCAGTATTTT.

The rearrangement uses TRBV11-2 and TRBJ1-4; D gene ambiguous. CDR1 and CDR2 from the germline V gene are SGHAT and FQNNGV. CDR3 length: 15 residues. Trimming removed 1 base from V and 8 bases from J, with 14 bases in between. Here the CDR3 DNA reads TGTGCCAGCAGCTTAGGGCAGAGGCAAGCAGAAAAACTGTTTTTT. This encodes CASSLGQRQAEKLFF.

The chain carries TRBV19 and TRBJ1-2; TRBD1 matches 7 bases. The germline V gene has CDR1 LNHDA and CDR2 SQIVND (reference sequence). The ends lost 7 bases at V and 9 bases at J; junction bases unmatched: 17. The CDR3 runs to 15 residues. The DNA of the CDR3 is TGTGCCAGTACGCTCAGACAGGGTTCCTCCAGTAGCTACACCTTC. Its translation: CASTLRQGSSSSYTF. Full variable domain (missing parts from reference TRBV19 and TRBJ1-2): DGGITQSPKYLFRKEGQNVTLSCEQNLNHDAMYWYRQDPGQGLRLIYYSQIVNDFQKGDIAEGYSVSREKKESFPLTVTSAQKNPTAFYLCASTLRQGSSSSYTFGSGTRLTVV.